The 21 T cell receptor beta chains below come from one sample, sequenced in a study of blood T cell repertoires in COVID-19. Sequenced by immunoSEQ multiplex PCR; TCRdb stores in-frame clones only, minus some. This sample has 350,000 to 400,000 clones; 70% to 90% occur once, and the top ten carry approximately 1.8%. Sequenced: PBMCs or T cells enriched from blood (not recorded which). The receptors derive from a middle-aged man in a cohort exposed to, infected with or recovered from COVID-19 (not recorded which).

The CDR3 reads CASMLSGQKNTEAFF. CDR3 nucleotide sequence: TGTGCCAGCATGTTGTCAGGACAAAAGAACACTGAAGCTTTCTTT. V gene TRBV2 combines with J gene TRBJ1-1, with D possibly matching TRBD1 (5 bases). Trimming took 7 bases from V and 1 from J, leaving 16 bases between them. Germline V CDR1 and CDR2: SNHLY, FYNNEI. The CDR3 runs to 15 residues.

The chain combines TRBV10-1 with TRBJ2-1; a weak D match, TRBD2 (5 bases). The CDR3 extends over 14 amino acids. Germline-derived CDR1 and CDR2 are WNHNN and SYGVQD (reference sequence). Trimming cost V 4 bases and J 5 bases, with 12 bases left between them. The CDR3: CASSGASQDNEQFF. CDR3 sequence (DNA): TGCGCCAGCAGTGGGGCTAGCCAAGACAATGAGCAGTTCTTC.

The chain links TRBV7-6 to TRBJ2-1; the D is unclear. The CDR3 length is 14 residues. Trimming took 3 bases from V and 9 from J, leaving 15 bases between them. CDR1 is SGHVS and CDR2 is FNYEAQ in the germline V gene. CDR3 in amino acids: CASSFGDFPSEQFF. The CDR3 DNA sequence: TGTGCCAGCAGCTTTGGAGACTTTCCAAGTGAGCAGTTCTTC.

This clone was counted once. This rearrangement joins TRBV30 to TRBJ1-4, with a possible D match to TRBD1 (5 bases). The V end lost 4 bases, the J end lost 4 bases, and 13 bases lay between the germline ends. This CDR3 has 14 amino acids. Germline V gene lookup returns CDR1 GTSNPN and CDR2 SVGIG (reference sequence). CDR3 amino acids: CAWTGGAHNEKLFF. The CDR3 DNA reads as TGTGCCTGGACCGGGGGTGCCCATAATGAAAAACTGTTTTTT.

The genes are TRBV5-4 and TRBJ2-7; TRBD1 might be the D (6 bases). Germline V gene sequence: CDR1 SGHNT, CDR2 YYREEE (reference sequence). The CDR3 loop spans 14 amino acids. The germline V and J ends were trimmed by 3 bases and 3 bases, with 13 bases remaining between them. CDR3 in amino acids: CASSSRTDYYEQYF. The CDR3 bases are TGTGCCAGCAGCTCACGGACAGATTACTACGAGCAGTACTTC.

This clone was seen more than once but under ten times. In DNA, the CDR3 is TGTGCCAGCAGCGTTGTGGGCGCAGCCTACAATGAGCAGTTCTTC. It encodes CASSVVGAAYNEQFF. The V and J genes are TRBV9 and TRBJ2-1; D remains ambiguous. Trimming took off 2 bases at V and 2 bases at J, with 11 bases between the two ends. The CDR3 spans 15 residues. Germline V gives CDR1 SGDLS, CDR2 YYNGEE.

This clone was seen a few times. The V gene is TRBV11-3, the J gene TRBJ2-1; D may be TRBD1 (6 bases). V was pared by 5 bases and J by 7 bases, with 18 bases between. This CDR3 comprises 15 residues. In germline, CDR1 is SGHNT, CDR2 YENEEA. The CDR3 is CASSLRGTTGNEQFF. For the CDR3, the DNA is TGTGCCAGCAGCCTTAGGGGGACCACTGGGAATGAGCAGTTCTTC.

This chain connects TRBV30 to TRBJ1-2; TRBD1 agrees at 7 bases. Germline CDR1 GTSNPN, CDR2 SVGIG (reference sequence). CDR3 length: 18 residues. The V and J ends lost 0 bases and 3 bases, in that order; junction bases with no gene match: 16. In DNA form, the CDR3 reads TGTGCCTGGAGTGTACGTGCGTCAGACAGGGCGCCCCACTATGGCTACACCTTC. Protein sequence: CAWSVRASDRAPHYGYTF.

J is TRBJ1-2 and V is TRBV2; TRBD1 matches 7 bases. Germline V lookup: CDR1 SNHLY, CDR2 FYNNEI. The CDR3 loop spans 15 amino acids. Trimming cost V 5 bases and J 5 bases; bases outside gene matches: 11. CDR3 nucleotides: TGTGCCAGCAGTCTCATCCGGGACAGTCAGTATGGCTACACCTTC. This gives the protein CASSLIRDSQYGYTF.

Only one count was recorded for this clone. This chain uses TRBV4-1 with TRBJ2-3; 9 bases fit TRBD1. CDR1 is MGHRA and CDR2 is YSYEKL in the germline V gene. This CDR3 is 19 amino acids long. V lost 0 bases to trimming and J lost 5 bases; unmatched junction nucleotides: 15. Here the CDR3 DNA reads TGCGCCAGCAGCCAAGATTTGCAGGCCTACAGGGGGCAAAGAGATACGCAGTATTTT. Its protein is CASSQDLQAYRGQRDTQYF.

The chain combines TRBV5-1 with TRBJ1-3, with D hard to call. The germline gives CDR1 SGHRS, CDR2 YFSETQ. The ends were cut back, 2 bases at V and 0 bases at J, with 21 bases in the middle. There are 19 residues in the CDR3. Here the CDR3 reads CASSFHFIDTSVSGNTIYF. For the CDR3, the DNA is TGCGCCAGCAGCTTCCATTTTATTGACACGTCTGTCTCTGGAAACACCATATATTTT. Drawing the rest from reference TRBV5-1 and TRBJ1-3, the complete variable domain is KAGVTQTPRYLIKTRGQQVTLSCSPISGHRSVSWYQQTPGQGLQFLFEYFSETQRNKGNFPGRFSGRQFSNSRSEMNVSTLELGDSALYLCASSFHFIDTSVSGNTIYFGEGSWLTVV.

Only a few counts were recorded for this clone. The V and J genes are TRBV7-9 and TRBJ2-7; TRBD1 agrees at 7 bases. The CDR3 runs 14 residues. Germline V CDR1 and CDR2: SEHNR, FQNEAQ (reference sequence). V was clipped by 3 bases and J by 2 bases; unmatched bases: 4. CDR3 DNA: TGTGCCAGCAGCTTTGAGGGGGCGGCCTACGAGCAGTACTTC. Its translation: CASSFEGAAYEQYF.

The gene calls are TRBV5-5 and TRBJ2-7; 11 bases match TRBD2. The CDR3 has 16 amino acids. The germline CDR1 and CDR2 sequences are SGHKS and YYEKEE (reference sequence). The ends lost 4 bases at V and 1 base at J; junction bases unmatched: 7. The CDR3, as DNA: TGTGCCAGCAGCCCCGGGGCTAGCGGGGGGTCCTACGAGCAGTACTTC. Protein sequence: CASSPGASGGSYEQYF.

CDR3 amino acids: CASSVTDTQYF. In DNA form, the CDR3 reads TGTGCCAGTAGCGTCACAGATACGCAGTATTTT. J is TRBJ2-3 and V is TRBV19, with D unresolved. The germline V gene encodes CDR1 LNHDA and CDR2 SQIVND (reference sequence). V was pared by 6 bases and J by 2 bases, with 3 bases between. CDR3 length: 11 amino acids.

This chain's CDR3 is CASSSSSESPYF. CDR3 DNA: TGTGCCAGCAGTTCCTCTAGCGAATCCCCGTATTTT. The chain couples TRBV6-6 to TRBJ2-3; D is possibly TRBD2 (6 bases). Deletions cut 4 bases from V and 14 bases from J, with 16 bases between. This CDR3 is built from 12 residues. The V gene's germline CDR1 is MNHNY and CDR2 SVGAGI (reference sequence).

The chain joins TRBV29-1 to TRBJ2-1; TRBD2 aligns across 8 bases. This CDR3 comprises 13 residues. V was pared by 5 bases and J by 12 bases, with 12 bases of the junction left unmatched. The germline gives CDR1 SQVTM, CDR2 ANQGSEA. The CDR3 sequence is CSVILMGLDWQFF. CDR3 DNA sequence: TGCAGCGTTATACTTATGGGACTAGATTGGCAGTTCTTC.

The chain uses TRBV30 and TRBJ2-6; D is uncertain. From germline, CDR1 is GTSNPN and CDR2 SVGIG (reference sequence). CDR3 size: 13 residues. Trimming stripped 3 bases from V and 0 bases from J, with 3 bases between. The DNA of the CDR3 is TGTGCCTGGAGCCACTCTGGGGCCAACGTCCTGACTTTC. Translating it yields CAWSHSGANVLTF.

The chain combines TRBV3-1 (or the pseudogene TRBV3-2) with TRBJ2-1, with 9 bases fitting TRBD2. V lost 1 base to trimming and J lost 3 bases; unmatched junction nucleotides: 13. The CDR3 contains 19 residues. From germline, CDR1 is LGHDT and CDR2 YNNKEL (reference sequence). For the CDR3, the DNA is TGTGCCAGCAGCCAAGCGGGTCCGGGACTAGCTCCCTACTACAATGAGCAGTTCTTC. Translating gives CASSQAGPGLAPYYNEQFF.

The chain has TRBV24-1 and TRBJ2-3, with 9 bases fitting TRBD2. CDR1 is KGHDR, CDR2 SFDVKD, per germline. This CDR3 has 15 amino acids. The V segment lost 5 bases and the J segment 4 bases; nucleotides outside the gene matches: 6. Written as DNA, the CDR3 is TGTGCCACCAGTGCATTAGCGGGAGAGGCAGATACGCAGTATTTT. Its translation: CATSALAGEADTQYF.

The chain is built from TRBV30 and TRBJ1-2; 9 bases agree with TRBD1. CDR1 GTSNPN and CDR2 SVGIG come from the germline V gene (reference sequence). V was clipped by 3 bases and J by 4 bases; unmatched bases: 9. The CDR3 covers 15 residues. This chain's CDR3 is CAWREGQGASYGYTF. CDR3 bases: TGTGCCTGGAGGGAGGGACAGGGAGCTTCCTATGGCTACACCTTC.

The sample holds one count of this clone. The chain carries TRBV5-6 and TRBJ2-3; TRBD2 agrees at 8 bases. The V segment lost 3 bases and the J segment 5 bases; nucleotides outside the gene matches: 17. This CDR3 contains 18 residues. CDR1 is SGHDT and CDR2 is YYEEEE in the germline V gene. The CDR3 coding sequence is TGTGCCAGCAGCTCGGACGGGATAGGGCGGGAGGTGGTAGATACGCAGTATTTT. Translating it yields CASSSDGIGREVVDTQYF.